This T cell receptor (beta chain) was sequenced during a study of cytotoxic CD8 clonotypes in ibrutinib-treated CLL. On the study more broadly: Productive templates per sample averaged approximately 240,000; productive rearrangements, just under 95,000. Points from the study as a whole: Clonality was higher at ibrutinib response and returned toward baseline at progression. Clonality measured at baseline exceeded age-matched healthy donors, tracking circulating CD8+ T-cell counts.

Measured with immunoSEQ multiplex PCR; TCRdb has only the in-frame clones, and not every one. The data show roughly 63,000 clones, around 60% seen once. As to this clone: What it binds is unknown.

The germline gives CDR1 SGHRS, CDR2 YFSETQ. The CDR3 loop spans 15 amino acids. V lost 0 bases to trimming and J lost 5 bases, with 14 bases between them. The V call is TRBV5-1, the J call TRBJ2-5, with a tentative D call TRBD2 (6 bases). This clonotype was sampled from a human donor with chronic lymphocytic leukemia. The input for sequencing was PBMCs, taken after 12 months of ibrutinib treatment. Written as DNA, the CDR3 is TGCGCCAGCAGCTTGGCGGGGTCTAGCGACGAGACCCAGTACTTC. It yields the protein CASSLAGSSDETQYF.